This T cell receptor (beta chain) is drawn from a study of Ad26.COV2.S vaccination and SARS-CoV-2 variants. Study-wide findings and caveats: For non-spike TCRs, breadth in vaccine recipients resembled that in placebo recipients. Higher spike-specific TCR breadth was found in vaccine recipients than in placebo recipients. Vaccinees reportedly had broad spike-specific CD8+ and CD4+ T cell responses. Total T cell responses may have been underestimated by the TCR breadth and depth analyses.

This clone was seen a single time. Its cognate antigen is unknown. Germline V gives CDR1 KGHSH, CDR2 LQKENI. Deletions cut 6 bases from V and 4 bases from J, with 16 bases between. This CDR3 comprises 15 residues. Repertoires were generated with immunoSEQ multiplex PCR, while TCRdb's copy carries only in-frame clones and drops some. This repertoire shows about 180,000 clones, roughly nine tenths found once; its top ten account for around 6.1%. This clonotype was sampled from a human donor who had recovered from COVID-19. The sequencing used peripheral blood, collected after recovery from COVID-19. V usage is TRBV18 and J usage is TRBJ1-3, with D possibly matching TRBD1 (5 bases). The CDR3 sequence: CASSRRTGSGNTIYF. As DNA, the CDR3 is TGTGCCAGCTCGCGAAGAACAGGTTCGGGAAACACCATATATTTT.